Below, 19 T cell receptor beta chains from the same sample are listed, as sequenced in a study of T cells in Graves' hyperthyroidism and ophthalmopathy. RNA transcripts served as the template for amplifying TCR beta CDR3 regions. The TCR CDR3 first-round RT-PCR relied on the HTBI primer set. TCRdb analysed the multiplex PCR reads with MiXCR anew, one entry per CDR3 protein. This table holds hundreds of thousands of distinct CDR3 sequences, roughly 14% found once. The sample comprised blood. The receptors were sampled from a woman between 40 and 50 years old with Graves' ophthalmopathy.

In this sample, this clonotype turned up many times. The chain recombines TRBV20-1 with TRBJ2-7; 8 nucleotides line up with TRBD1. This CDR3 contains 13 residues. The ends lost 6 bases at V and 6 bases at J; junction bases unmatched: 10. Looked up from germline, CDR1 is DFQATT and CDR2 is SNEGSKA (reference sequence). The CDR3: CSAPQGALVEQYF. DNA for the CDR3: TGCAGTGCGCCCCAGGGGGCGTTGGTCGAGCAGTACTTC.

This clonotype was picked up many times. CDR3 nucleotide sequence: TGTGCCAGCAGCTTGCTGAACCCTCAAGAGACCCAGTACTTC. This translates into CASSLLNPQETQYF. V and J are TRBV7-9 and TRBJ2-5; D is uncertain. V gave up 3 bases and J gave up 2 bases, with 10 bases separating them. This CDR3 region has 14 residues. In germline, CDR1 is SEHNR, CDR2 FQNEAQ (reference sequence). The variable domain in full, completed from reference TRBV7-9 and TRBJ2-5, reads DTGVSQNPRHKITKRGQNVTFRCDPISEHNRLYWYRQTLGQGPEFLTYFQNEAQLEKSRLLSDRFSAERPKGSFSTLEIQRTEQGDSAMYLCASSLLNPQETQYFGPGTRLLVL.

The J gene is TRBJ1-4, the V gene TRBV28; TRBD1 matches 7 bases. V lost 6 bases and J lost 0; bases outside the gene matches: 4. The germline V gene encodes CDR1 MDHEN and CDR2 SYDVKM. The CDR3 loop spans 15 amino acids. The CDR3 spells CASSQGGATNEKLFF. The DNA for the CDR3 is TGTGCCAGCAGCCAAGGGGGCGCAACTAATGAAAAACTGTTTTTT. Using reference TRBV28 and TRBJ1-4 for the parts outside the CDR3, the full variable domain is DVKVTQSSRYLVKRTGEKVFLECVQDMDHENMFWYRQDPGLGLRLIYFSYDVKMKEKGDIPEGYSVSREKKERFSLILESASTNQTSMYLCASSQGGATNEKLFFGSGTQLSVL.

This clonotype has a count of ten or more. The rearrangement uses TRBV20-1 and TRBJ1-2; TRBD1 aligns across 7 bases. The CDR3 contains 13 residues. Germline CDR1 reads DFQATT; CDR2 reads SNEGSKA (reference sequence). V lost 3 bases and J lost 4; bases outside the gene matches: 5. The CDR3: CSASGTVFYGYTF. DNA of the CDR3: TGCAGTGCTAGTGGGACAGTGTTCTATGGCTACACCTTC.

The table lists this clonotype with a few counts. The chain combines TRBV6-2 or TRBV6-3 with TRBJ2-2; D is possibly TRBD1 (5 bases). The CDR3 sequence is 17 residues long. Trimming cost V 0 bases and J 2 bases, with 13 bases left between them. Germline values: CDR1 MNHEY, CDR2 SVGEGT. Here the CDR3 reads CASSYSLGAVNTGELFF. In DNA form, the CDR3 reads TGTGCCAGCAGTTACTCCCTTGGGGCAGTTAACACCGGGGAGCTGTTTTTT.

This clonotype was seen more than once but under ten times. This sequence joins TRBV9 and TRBJ2-2; perhaps TRBD1 as D (6 bases). V lost 5 bases and J lost 6, with 20 bases in between. Germline V gives CDR1 SGDLS, CDR2 YYNGEE. The CDR3 has 16 amino acids. CDR3 coding DNA: TGTGCCAGCAGTGAACGTGGCACAGGGAGAGCCGGGGAGCTGTTTTTT. This gives the protein CASSERGTGRAGELFF.

This sequence joins TRBV4-3 and TRBJ2-7, with 9 bases lining up with TRBD1. The J segment lost 4 bases and the V segment lost 1 base, leaving 5 bases of the junction unmatched. The CDR3 covers 15 residues. Germline loops: CDR1 LGHNA, CDR2 YSLEER. The CDR3 protein is CASSQVWTGAYEQYF. The CDR3, as DNA: TGCGCCAGCAGCCAAGTTTGGACAGGGGCTTACGAGCAGTACTTC.

V is TRBV18 and J is TRBJ2-2, with 14 bases aligning to TRBD2. CDR1 and CDR2 (germline): KGHSH, LQKENI. V shed 6 bases and J 9 bases; nucleotides not matched to a gene: 15. CDR3 length: 18 residues. The CDR3 here is CASSDDRTSGRIRRELFF. The CDR3 DNA is TGTGCCAGCTCTGATGACAGGACTAGCGGGAGGATTCGTCGGGAGCTGTTTTTT. Variable domain in full (rest from reference TRBV18 and TRBJ2-2): NAGVMQNPRHLVRRRGQEARLRCSPMKGHSHVYWYRQLPEEGLKFMVYLQKENIIDESGMPKERFSAEFPKEGPSILRIQQVVRGDSAAYFCASSDDRTSGRIRRELFFGEGSRLTVL.

This clonotype was detected a few times. The chain uses TRBV20-1 and TRBJ2-2, with 7 bases matching TRBD2. Germline V lookup: CDR1 DFQATT, CDR2 SNEGSKA (reference sequence). This CDR3 is built from 17 residues. J gave up 3 bases and V 0 bases, and 10 bases lay outside the gene matches. The chain's CDR3 is CSARDQKRTRDTGELFF. CDR3 nucleotide sequence: TGCAGTGCTAGAGATCAAAAAAGGACTAGAGACACCGGGGAGCTGTTTTTT.

At least ten counts were recorded for this clonotype. This chain connects TRBV2 to TRBJ2-5, with TRBD1 matching over 7 bases. V trimming: 9 bases; J trimming: 0 bases; junction bases outside the gene matches: 10. CDR1 and CDR2 (germline): SNHLY, FYNNEI. This CDR3 is 15 amino acids long. Here the CDR3 reads CARTLDRPYQETQYF. Written as DNA, the CDR3 is TGTGCCAGAACATTGGACAGGCCGTACCAAGAGACCCAGTACTTC. Complete variable domain (other parts from reference TRBV2 and TRBJ2-5): EPEVTQTPSHQVTQMGQEVILRCVPISNHLYFYWYRQILGQKVEFLVSFYNNEISEKSEIFDDQFSVERPDGSNFTLKIRSTKLEDSAMYFCARTLDRPYQETQYFGPGTRLLVL.

Turning to this clonotype: A much larger clone is a single base away; this may be a read error. The genes are TRBV30 and TRBJ2-7; D is undetermined. The CDR3 runs 12 residues. Germline loops: CDR1 GTSNPN, CDR2 SVGIG (reference sequence). Trimming stripped 0 bases from V and 2 bases from J, with 5 bases between. For the CDR3, the DNA is TGTGCCTGGAGTGTTGACACCTACGAGCAGTACTTC. It yields the protein CAWSVDTYEQYF.

This clonotype was recorded many times. The rearrangement uses TRBV19 and TRBJ2-7; TRBD2 might be the D (6 bases). Per germline, CDR1 LNHDA and CDR2 SQIVND (reference sequence). Trimming shortened V by 2 bases and J by 3 bases, and 11 bases separated the two germline ends. The CDR3 extends over 14 amino acids. The chain's CDR3 is CASSISSGDYEQYF. The CDR3 nucleotides read TGTGCCAGTAGTATAAGCTCGGGGGACTACGAGCAGTACTTC.

The chain recombines TRBV27 with TRBJ2-7; D is perhaps TRBD2 (5 bases). Germline V lookup: CDR1 MNHEY, CDR2 SMNVEV (reference sequence). The CDR3 loop spans 15 amino acids. Trimming left V 7 bases short and J 7 bases short, with 23 bases between. The CDR3 reads CASNPQRPPHLEQYF. DNA for the CDR3: TGTGCCAGCAATCCCCAGCGGCCTCCTCATTTAGAGCAGTACTTC.

This clonotype was counted many times. The CDR3 loop is CASSIAGPRDYGYTF. CDR3 sequence (DNA): TGTGCCAGTAGTATAGCAGGACCGAGGGACTATGGCTACACCTTC. The genes are TRBV19 and TRBJ1-2; D is ambiguous. The CDR3 loop spans 15 amino acids. CDR1 LNHDA and CDR2 SQIVND come from the germline V gene (reference sequence). Trimming left V 1 base short and J 3 bases short, with 12 bases between. The full variable domain, in which reference TRBV19 and TRBJ1-2 provide the parts outside the CDR3, is DGGITQSPKYLFRKEGQNVTLSCEQNLNHDAMYWYRQDPGQGLRLIYYSQIVNDFQKGDIAEGYSVSREKKESFPLTVTSAQKNPTAFYLCASSIAGPRDYGYTFGSGTRLTVV.

This clonotype was observed at least ten times. V and J are TRBV4-1 and TRBJ1-5, with D uncertain. In germline, CDR1 is MGHRA, CDR2 YSYEKL. The germline V and J ends were trimmed by 5 bases and 2 bases, with 7 bases remaining between them. The CDR3 sequence is 13 residues long. The DNA of the CDR3 is TGCGCCAGCAGCATCTATGGCAATCAGCCCCAGCATTTT. Residues: CASSIYGNQPQHF.

In this sample, this clonotype turned up many times. The genes are TRBV4-2 and TRBJ2-5; 7 bases match TRBD2. This CDR3 comprises 15 residues. V lost 0 bases to trimming and J lost 4 bases; unmatched junction nucleotides: 5. Per germline, CDR1 LGHNA and CDR2 YNFKEQ. CDR3 bases: TGTGCCAGCAGCCAAGATCCTAGCGGCACAGAGACCCAGTACTTC. It yields the protein CASSQDPSGTETQYF.

The J gene is TRBJ1-1, the V gene TRBV18, with D possibly matching TRBD1 (5 bases). V lost 3 bases to trimming and J lost 8 bases, with 13 bases between them. The CDR3 runs to 13 residues. Germline CDR1 is KGHSH and CDR2 is LQKENI. For the CDR3, the DNA is TGTGCCAGCTCACCGGGAAGACAGCCCGAAGCTTTCTTT. It yields the protein CASSPGRQPEAFF.

Many counts were recorded for this clonotype. The chain is built from TRBV7-2 and TRBJ2-5; 10 bases match TRBD2. After removal of 6 bases from V and 2 bases from J, the junction contained 12 bases not matched to a gene. This CDR3 has 17 amino acids. The germline V gene has CDR1 SGHTA and CDR2 FQGNSA. DNA of the CDR3: TGTGCCAGCAGTCGGGCTAGCGGGAGTTGGGGGCAAGAGACCCAGTACTTC. Its protein product is CASSRASGSWGQETQYF.

This clonotype has ten or more counts. The rearrangement joins TRBV20-1 to TRBJ1-1; D uncertain. CDR3 size: 10 residues. V was pared by 5 bases and J by 4 bases, with 5 bases between. Germline lookup yields CDR1 DFQATT and CDR2 SNEGSKA (reference sequence). The CDR3 sequence is CSAHRTEAFF. The CDR3 nucleotides are TGCAGTGCTCACCGCACTGAAGCTTTCTTT.